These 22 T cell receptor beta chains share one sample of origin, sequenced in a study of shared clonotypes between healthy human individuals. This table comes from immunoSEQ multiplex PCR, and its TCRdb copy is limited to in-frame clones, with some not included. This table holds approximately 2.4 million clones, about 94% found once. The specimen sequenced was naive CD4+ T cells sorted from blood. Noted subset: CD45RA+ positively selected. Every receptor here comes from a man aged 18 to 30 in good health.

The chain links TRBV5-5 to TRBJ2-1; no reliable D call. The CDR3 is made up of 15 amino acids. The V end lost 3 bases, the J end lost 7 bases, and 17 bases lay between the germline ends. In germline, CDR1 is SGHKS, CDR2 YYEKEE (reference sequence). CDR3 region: CASSYHSLRKNEQFF. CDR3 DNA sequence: TGTGCCAGCAGCTACCATAGCCTCCGGAAGAATGAGCAGTTCTTC.

CDR3 sequence reads: CASSPSGEGVRTEAFF. In nucleotides, the CDR3 is TGTGCCAGCAGCCCCTCGGGGGAGGGGGTAAGAACTGAAGCTTTCTTT. The rearrangement links TRBV7-9 to TRBJ1-1; perhaps TRBD1 as D (6 bases). The V end lost 5 bases, the J end lost 5 bases, and 21 bases lay between the germline ends. This CDR3 is 16 amino acids long. Germline values: CDR1 SEHNR, CDR2 FQNEAQ (reference sequence).

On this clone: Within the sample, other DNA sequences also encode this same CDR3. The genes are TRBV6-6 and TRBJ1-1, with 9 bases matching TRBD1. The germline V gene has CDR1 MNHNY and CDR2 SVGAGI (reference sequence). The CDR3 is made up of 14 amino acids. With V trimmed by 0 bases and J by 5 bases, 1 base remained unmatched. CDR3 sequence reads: CASSYSTGGTEAFF. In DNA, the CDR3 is TGTGCCAGCAGTTACTCGACAGGGGGTACTGAAGCTTTCTTT.

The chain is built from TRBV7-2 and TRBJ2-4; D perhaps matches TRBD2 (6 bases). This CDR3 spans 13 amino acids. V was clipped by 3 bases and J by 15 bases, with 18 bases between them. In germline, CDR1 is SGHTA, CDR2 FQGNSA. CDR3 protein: CASSFDETGTPYF. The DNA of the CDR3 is TGTGCCAGCAGCTTCGACGAAACCGGGACTCCGTACTTC.

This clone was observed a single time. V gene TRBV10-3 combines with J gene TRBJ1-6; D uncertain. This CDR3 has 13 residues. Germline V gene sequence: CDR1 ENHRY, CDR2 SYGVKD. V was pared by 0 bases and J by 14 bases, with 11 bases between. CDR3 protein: CAISESMVLTLHF. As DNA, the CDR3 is TGTGCCATCAGTGAGTCTATGGTCCTAACCCTCCACTTT.

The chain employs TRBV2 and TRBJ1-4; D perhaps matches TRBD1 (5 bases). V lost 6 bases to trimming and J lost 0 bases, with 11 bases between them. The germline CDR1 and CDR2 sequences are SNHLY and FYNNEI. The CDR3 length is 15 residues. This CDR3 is CASSGTAATNEKLFF. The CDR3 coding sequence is TGTGCCAGCAGCGGGACGGCGGCAACTAATGAAAAACTGTTTTTT.

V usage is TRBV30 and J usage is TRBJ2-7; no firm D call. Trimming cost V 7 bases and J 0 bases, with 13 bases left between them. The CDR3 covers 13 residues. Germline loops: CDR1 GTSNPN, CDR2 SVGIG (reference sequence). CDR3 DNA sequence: TGTGCCTCAACTCCCAGAGCCTCCTACGAGCAGTACTTC. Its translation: CASTPRASYEQYF.

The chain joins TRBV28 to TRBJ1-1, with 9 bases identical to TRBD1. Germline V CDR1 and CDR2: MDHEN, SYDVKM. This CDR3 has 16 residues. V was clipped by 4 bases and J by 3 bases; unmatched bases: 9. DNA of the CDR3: TGTGCCAGCAGTTACTTACCGGGACAGGGAGACACTGAAGCTTTCTTT. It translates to CASSYLPGQGDTEAFF.

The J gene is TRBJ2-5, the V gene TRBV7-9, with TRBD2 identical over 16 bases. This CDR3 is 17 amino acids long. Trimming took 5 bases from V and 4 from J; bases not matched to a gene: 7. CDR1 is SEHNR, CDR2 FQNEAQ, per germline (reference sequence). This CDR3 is CASSTGTSGRAGETQYF. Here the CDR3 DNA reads TGTGCCAGCAGCACCGGGACTAGCGGGAGGGCCGGAGAGACCCAGTACTTC.

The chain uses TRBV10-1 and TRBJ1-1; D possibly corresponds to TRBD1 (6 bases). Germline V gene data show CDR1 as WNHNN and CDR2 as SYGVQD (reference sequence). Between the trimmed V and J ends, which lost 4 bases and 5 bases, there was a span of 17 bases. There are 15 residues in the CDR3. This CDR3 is CASSALPGATTEAFF. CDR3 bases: TGCGCCAGCAGTGCTTTGCCAGGGGCTACGACTGAAGCTTTCTTT.

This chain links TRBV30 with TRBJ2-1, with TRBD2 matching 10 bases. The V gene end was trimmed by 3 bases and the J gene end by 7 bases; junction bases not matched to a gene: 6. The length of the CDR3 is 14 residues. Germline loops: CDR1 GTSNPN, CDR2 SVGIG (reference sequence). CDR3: CAWSAGLALNEQFF. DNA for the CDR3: TGTGCCTGGAGCGCGGGACTAGCGCTTAATGAGCAGTTCTTC.

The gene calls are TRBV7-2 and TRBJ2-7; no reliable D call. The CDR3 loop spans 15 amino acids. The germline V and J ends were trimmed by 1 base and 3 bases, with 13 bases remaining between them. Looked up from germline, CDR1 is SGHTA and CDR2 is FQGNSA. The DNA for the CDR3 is TGTGCCAGCAGCTTAGAGCCGGTATCTTACTACGAGCAGTACTTC. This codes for CASSLEPVSYYEQYF.

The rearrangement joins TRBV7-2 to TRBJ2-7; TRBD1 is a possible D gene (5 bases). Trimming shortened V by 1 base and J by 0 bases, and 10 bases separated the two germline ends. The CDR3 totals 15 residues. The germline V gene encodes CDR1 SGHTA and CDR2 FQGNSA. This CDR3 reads CASSLDWTTSYEQYF. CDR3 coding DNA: TGTGCCAGCAGCTTAGATTGGACAACCTCCTACGAGCAGTACTTC.

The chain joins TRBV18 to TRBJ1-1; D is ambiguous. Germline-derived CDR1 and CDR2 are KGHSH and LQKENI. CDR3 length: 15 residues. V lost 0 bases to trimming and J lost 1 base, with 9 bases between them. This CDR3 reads CASSPPMRGNTEAFF. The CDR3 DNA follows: TGTGCCAGCTCACCACCGATGCGGGGGAACACTGAAGCTTTCTTT.

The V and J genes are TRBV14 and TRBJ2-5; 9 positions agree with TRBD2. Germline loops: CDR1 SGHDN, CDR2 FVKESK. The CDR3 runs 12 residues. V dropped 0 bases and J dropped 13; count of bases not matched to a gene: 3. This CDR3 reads CASSQEGTSPYF. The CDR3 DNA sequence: TGTGCCAGCAGCCAAGAAGGGACTAGCCCGTACTTC.

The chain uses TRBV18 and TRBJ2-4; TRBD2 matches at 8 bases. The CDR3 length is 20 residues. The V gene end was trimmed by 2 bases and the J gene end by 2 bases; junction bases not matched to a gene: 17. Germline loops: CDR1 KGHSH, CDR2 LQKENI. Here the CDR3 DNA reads TGTGCCAGCTCACCATTACCCCATAGTCTCCGCGGGGGGCCCAAAAACATTCAGTACTTC. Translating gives CASSPLPHSLRGGPKNIQYF.

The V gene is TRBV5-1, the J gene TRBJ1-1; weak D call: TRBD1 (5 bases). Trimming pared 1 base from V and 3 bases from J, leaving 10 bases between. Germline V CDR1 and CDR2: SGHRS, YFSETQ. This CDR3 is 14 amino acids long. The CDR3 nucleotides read TGCGCCAGCAGCTTGCTGGGGCGGGACACTGAAGCTTTCTTT. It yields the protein CASSLLGRDTEAFF. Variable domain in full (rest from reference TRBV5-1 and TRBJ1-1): KAGVTQTPRYLIKTRGQQVTLSCSPISGHRSVSWYQQTPGQGLQFLFEYFSETQRNKGNFPGRFSGRQFSNSRSEMNVSTLELGDSALYLCASSLLGRDTEAFFGQGTRLTVV.

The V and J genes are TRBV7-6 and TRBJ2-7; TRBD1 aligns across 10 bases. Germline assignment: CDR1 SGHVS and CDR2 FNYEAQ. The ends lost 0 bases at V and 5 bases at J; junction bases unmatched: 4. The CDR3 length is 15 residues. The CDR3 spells CASSLAGTGAHEQYF. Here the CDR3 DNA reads TGTGCCAGCAGCTTAGCCGGGACAGGGGCCCACGAGCAGTACTTC. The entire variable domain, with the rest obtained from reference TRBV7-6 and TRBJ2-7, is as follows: GAGVSQSPRYKVTKRGQDVALRCDPISGHVSLYWYRQALGQGPEFLTYFNYEAQQDKSGLPNDRFSAERPEGSISTLTIQRTEQRDSAMYRCASSLAGTGAHEQYFGPGTRLTVT.

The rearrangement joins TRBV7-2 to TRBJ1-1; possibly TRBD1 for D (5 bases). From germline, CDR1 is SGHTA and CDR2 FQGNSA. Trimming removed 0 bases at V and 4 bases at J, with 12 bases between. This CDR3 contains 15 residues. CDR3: CASSLASGIITEAFF. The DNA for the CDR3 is TGTGCCAGCAGCTTAGCGTCAGGGATTATCACTGAAGCTTTCTTT.

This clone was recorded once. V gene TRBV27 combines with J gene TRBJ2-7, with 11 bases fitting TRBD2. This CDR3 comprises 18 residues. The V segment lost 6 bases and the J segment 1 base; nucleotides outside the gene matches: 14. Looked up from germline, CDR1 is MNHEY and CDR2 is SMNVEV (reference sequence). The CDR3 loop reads CASSRLIAGGFRSYEQYF. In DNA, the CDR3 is TGTGCCAGCAGCCGACTCATAGCGGGAGGGTTCCGGTCCTACGAGCAGTACTTC.

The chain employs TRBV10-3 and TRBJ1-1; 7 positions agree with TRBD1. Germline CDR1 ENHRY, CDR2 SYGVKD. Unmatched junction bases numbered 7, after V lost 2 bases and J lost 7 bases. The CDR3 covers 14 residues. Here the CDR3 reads CAISETGATIEAFF. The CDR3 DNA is TGTGCCATCAGTGAGACAGGGGCCACAATTGAAGCTTTCTTT.

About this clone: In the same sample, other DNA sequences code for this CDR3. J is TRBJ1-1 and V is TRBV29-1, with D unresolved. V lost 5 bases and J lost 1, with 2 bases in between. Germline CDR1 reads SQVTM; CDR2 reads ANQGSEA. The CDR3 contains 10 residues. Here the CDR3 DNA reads TGCAGCGTTAGGAACACTGAAGCTTTCTTT. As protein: CSVRNTEAFF.